The 18 T cell receptor beta chains in this list originate from one sample, sequenced in a study of blood T cell repertoires in COVID-19. Profiled with immunoSEQ multiplex PCR; TCRdb holds only in-frame clones, not every one. The repertoire has roughly 160,000 clones, roughly nine tenths of them found once; the top ten carry 0.5% to 0.6%. The material sequenced was peripheral blood. These receptors were obtained from a man in his fifties with acute or convalescent COVID-19.

The chain combines TRBV15 with TRBJ1-5; D remains ambiguous. Germline values: CDR1 LNHNV, CDR2 YYDKDF (reference sequence). This CDR3 is built from 17 residues. Trimming removed 4 bases at V and 6 bases at J, with 22 bases between. CDR3 sequence: CATSKDTVLGGRQPQHF. The CDR3 nucleotides are TGTGCCACCAGCAAAGATACAGTCTTGGGAGGCCGTCAGCCCCAGCATTTT.

The CDR3 sequence is CASSLALDQPQHF. In nucleotides, the CDR3 is TGTGCCAGCAGTTTAGCGCTAGATCAGCCCCAGCATTTT. The chain uses TRBV12-3 or TRBV12-4 and TRBJ1-5; D not certain. V was trimmed by 0 bases and J by 5 bases, leaving 5 bases between them. This CDR3 has 13 residues.

The chain combines TRBV4-3 with TRBJ2-1, with 11 positions matching TRBD2. This CDR3 has 15 residues. Trimming removed 4 bases from V and 7 bases from J; junction bases left unmatched: 6. The germline CDR1 and CDR2 sequences are LGHNA and YSLEER. This CDR3 is CASSLLAGGRNEQFF. The CDR3 DNA is TGCGCCAGCAGCCTCTTAGCGGGGGGGCGTAATGAGCAGTTCTTC.

This clone appeared once. CDR3 protein: CASRRQDSYEQYV. DNA for the CDR3: TGTGCCAGCAGACGACAGGATTCCTACGAGCAGTACGTC. The chain joins TRBV27 to TRBJ2-7; possibly TRBD1 for D (6 bases). The length of the CDR3 is 13 residues. CDR1 and CDR2 (germline): MNHEY, SMNVEV (reference sequence). V was cut by 6 bases and J by 1 base, with 10 bases left in between.

This clone was seen only once. The DNA for the CDR3 is TGTGCCAGCACCTTAGGGGACAGGACTGAAAAACTGTTTTTT. Its translation: CASTLGDRTEKLFF. The chain employs TRBV28 and TRBJ1-4; 8 positions match TRBD1. Per germline, CDR1 MDHEN and CDR2 SYDVKM. V lost 7 bases and J lost 7; bases outside the gene matches: 8. This CDR3 contains 14 residues.

This chain joins TRBV5-1 and TRBJ2-2; 10 bases are shared with TRBD1. Germline loops: CDR1 SGHRS, CDR2 YFSETQ. CDR3 length equals 17 residues. J gave up 5 bases and V 3 bases, and 10 bases lay outside the gene matches. The chain's CDR3 is CASSSSIRQGATGELFF. The CDR3 region has the DNA TGCGCCAGCAGCTCCTCCATCCGACAGGGGGCGACCGGGGAGCTGTTTTTT.

The gene calls are TRBV21-1 and TRBJ2-1; the listed D gene, TRBD2, was not tested against the DNA. TRBV21-1 constitutes a pseudogene. The CDR3 spans 12 residues. CDR3 DNA sequence: TGTGCCAAAACTTGCATAGCGATTGAGCAGTTCTTC. Its protein product is CAKTCIAIEQFF.

The rearrangement joins TRBV29-1 to TRBJ2-7; 11 nucleotides line up with TRBD1. The CDR3 has 14 residues. The germline gives CDR1 SQVTM, CDR2 ANQGSEA. The V gene end was trimmed by 8 bases and the J gene end by 5 bases; junction bases not matched to a gene: 11. This chain's CDR3 is CSKGQGVRVHEQYF. The CDR3 DNA sequence: TGCAGCAAGGGACAGGGGGTACGTGTTCACGAGCAGTACTTC.

The rearrangement joins TRBV27 to TRBJ1-6; 8 nucleotides agree with TRBD1. The CDR3 is made up of 15 amino acids. In germline, CDR1 is MNHEY, CDR2 SMNVEV (reference sequence). V trimming: 5 bases; J trimming: 7 bases; junction bases outside the gene matches: 7. The CDR3 DNA is TGTGCCAGCAGTGTCAGACAGGGGCGCAATTCACCCCTCCACTTT. Encoded protein: CASSVRQGRNSPLHF.

This sequence joins TRBV3-1 (or the pseudogene TRBV3-2) and TRBJ1-6; 7 bases are a match to TRBD1. J gave up 8 bases and V 4 bases, and 5 bases lay outside the gene matches. Germline-derived CDR1 and CDR2 are LGHDT and YNNKEL (reference sequence). The CDR3 consists of 14 residues. CDR3: CASSLRDRDSPLHF. Written as DNA, the CDR3 is TGTGCCAGCAGCCTCCGGGACAGAGATTCACCCCTCCACTTT.

In DNA form, the CDR3 reads TGTGCCAGTAGTATAGAGGGGGCGCGAACCGGGGAGCTGTTTTTT. Residues: CASSIEGARTGELFF. The chain links TRBV19 to TRBJ2-2, with D possibly being TRBD1 (6 bases). The length of the CDR3 is 15 residues. The V end lost 0 bases, the J end lost 5 bases, and 10 bases lay between the germline ends. Germline values: CDR1 LNHDA, CDR2 SQIVND (reference sequence).

The chain recombines TRBV6-6 with TRBJ1-1, with 10 bases fitting TRBD1. Germline trimming cut 2 bases from V and 5 bases from J; bases unmatched to any gene: 8. CDR1 and CDR2 from the germline V gene are MNHNY and SVGAGI (reference sequence). The CDR3 consists of 16 residues. The chain's CDR3 is CASSYNRDRGRTEAFF. Written as DNA, the CDR3 is TGTGCCAGCAGTTACAACCGGGACAGGGGTCGGACTGAAGCTTTCTTT.

CDR3 in amino acids: CASSSQPGGARETQYF. Here the CDR3 DNA reads TGTGCCAGCAGCTCGCAACCGGGAGGAGCCAGAGAGACCCAGTACTTC. The chain employs TRBV7-6 and TRBJ2-5; 7 nucleotides align to TRBD2. The germline V gene encodes CDR1 SGHVS and CDR2 FNYEAQ. The CDR3 length is 16 residues. Losses at the gene ends were 4 bases for V and 4 bases for J; bases not matched to a gene: 12.

V gene TRBV11-2 combines with J gene TRBJ2-1; a possible D gene is TRBD1 (5 bases). CDR3 length: 15 amino acids. CDR1 is SGHAT, CDR2 FQNNGV, per germline. Trimming left V 6 bases short and J 5 bases short, with 17 bases between. The CDR3 spells CASRQGFGRNNEQFF. The CDR3 nucleotides are TGTGCCAGCAGGCAGGGTTTTGGAAGAAACAATGAGCAGTTCTTC. Full variable domain (rest looked up from reference TRBV11-2 and TRBJ2-1): EAGVAQSPRYKIIEKRQSVAFWCNPISGHATLYWYQQILGQGPKLLIQFQNNGVVDDSQLPKDRFSAERLKGVDSTLKIQPAKLEDSAVYLCASRQGFGRNNEQFFGPGTRLTVL.

The chain has TRBV7-2 and TRBJ2-5, with 11 bases matching TRBD2. The germline gives CDR1 SGHTA, CDR2 FQGNSA. Losses at the gene ends were 5 bases for V and 5 bases for J; bases not matched to a gene: 10. The length of the CDR3 is 16 residues. CDR3 sequence: CASSEIAGGLPETQYF. The CDR3 nucleotides are TGTGCCAGCAGCGAGATAGCGGGGGGGCTTCCTGAGACCCAGTACTTC.

The chain's CDR3 is CASSAQGNTEAFF. CDR3 in DNA: TGTGCCAGCAGCGCGCAGGGGAACACTGAAGCTTTCTTT. The chain joins TRBV7-2 to TRBJ1-1, with D possibly TRBD1 on 5 matching bases. The V gene lost 5 bases and the J gene lost 1 base, with 8 bases spanning the gap. The CDR3 is 13 residues long. The V gene's germline CDR1 is SGHTA and CDR2 FQGNSA.

The chain is built from TRBV6-5 and TRBJ1-6; D not certain. Germline CDR1 MNHEY, CDR2 SVGAGI. V dropped 0 bases and J dropped 8 bases, with 14 bases sitting between them. The CDR3 runs to 16 residues. The CDR3 here is CASSYSIRLVDSPLHF. CDR3 in DNA: TGTGCCAGCAGTTACTCGATTCGACTAGTTGATTCACCCCTCCACTTT.

The chain uses TRBV6-2 or TRBV6-3 and TRBJ2-7; 7 bases line up with TRBD2. V lost 6 bases, J lost 7 bases, and 12 bases stayed unmatched. The CDR3 has 14 residues. CDR1 is MNHEY and CDR2 is SVGEGT in the germline V gene. This CDR3 is CASSRDYSYVEQYV. Here the CDR3 DNA reads TGTGCCAGCAGCCGGGACTACTCGTACGTGGAGCAGTACGTC.